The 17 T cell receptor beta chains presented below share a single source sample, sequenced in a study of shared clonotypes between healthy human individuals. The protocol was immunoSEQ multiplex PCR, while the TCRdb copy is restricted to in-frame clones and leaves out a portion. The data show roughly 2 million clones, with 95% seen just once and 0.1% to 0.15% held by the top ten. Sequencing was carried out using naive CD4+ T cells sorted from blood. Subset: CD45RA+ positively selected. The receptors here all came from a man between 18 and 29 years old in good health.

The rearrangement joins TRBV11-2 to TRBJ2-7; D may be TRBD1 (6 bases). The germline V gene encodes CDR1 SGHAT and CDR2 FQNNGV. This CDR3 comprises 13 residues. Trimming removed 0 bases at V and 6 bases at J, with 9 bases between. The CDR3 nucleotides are TGTGCCAGCAGCTTAGATGGCAGGGGCGAGCAGTACTTC. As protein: CASSLDGRGEQYF.

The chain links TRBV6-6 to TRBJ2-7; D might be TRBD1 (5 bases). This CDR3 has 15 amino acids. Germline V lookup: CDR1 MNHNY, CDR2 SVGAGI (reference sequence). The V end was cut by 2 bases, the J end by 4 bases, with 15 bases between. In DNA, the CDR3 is TGTGCCAGCAGTTACCAGGGCAGGGCGTTGTACGAGCAGTACTTC. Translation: CASSYQGRALYEQYF.

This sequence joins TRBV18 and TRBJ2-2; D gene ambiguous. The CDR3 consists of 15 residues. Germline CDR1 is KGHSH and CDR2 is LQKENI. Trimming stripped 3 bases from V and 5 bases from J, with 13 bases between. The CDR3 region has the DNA TGTGCCAGCTCACCGATCTCTGGGCAGACCGGGGAGCTGTTTTTT. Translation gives CASSPISGQTGELFF. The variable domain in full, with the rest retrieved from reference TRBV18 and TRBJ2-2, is NAGVMQNPRHLVRRRGQEARLRCSPMKGHSHVYWYRQLPEEGLKFMVYLQKENIIDESGMPKERFSAEFPKEGPSILRIQQVVRGDSAAYFCASSPISGQTGELFFGEGSRLTVL.

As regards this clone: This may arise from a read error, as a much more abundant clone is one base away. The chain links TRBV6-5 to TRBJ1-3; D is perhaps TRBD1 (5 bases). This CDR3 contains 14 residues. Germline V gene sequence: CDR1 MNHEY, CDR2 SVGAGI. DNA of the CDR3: TGTGCCAGCACGAAAGCAGGGCCCGGAAACACCTTATATTTT. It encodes CASTKAGPGNTLYF.

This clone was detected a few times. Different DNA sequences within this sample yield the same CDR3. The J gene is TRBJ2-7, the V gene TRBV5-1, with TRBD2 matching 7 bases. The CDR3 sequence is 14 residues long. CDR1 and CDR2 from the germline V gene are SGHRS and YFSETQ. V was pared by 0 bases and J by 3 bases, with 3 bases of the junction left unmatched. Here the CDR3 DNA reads TGCGCCAGCAGCTTGGCTAGCGGAGTCTACGAGCAGTACTTC. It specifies CASSLASGVYEQYF.

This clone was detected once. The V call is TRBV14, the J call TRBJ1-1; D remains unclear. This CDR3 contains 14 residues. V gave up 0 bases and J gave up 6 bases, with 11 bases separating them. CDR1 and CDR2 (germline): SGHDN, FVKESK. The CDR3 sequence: CASSQDWQVPEAFF. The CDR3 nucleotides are TGTGCCAGCAGCCAAGATTGGCAGGTCCCTGAAGCTTTCTTT.

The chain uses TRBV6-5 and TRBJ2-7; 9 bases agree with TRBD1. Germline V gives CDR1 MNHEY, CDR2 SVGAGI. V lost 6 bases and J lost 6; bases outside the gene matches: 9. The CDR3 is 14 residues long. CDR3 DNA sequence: TGTGCCAGCAGACCCGGGACAGGGTTCGGCGAGCAGTACTTC. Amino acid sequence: CASRPGTGFGEQYF.

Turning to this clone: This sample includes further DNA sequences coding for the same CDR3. In DNA, the CDR3 is TGTGCCAGCAGCGTGGGCAGCGGGAATTCACCCCTCCACTTT. As protein: CASSVGSGNSPLHF. V usage is TRBV9 and J usage is TRBJ1-6, with D unclear. CDR3 size: 14 residues. The germline V and J ends were trimmed by 2 bases and 7 bases, with 10 bases remaining between them. The germline V gene has CDR1 SGDLS and CDR2 YYNGEE.

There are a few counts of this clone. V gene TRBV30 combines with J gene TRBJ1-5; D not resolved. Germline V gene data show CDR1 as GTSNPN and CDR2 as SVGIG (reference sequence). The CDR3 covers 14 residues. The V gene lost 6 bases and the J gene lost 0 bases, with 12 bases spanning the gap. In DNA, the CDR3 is TGTGCCTGTAGCCCCACGGATAGCAATCAGCCCCAGCATTTT. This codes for CACSPTDSNQPQHF. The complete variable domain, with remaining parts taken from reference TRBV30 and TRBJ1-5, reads SQTIHQWPATLVQPVGSPLSLECTVEGTSNPNLYWYRQAAGRGLQLLFYSVGIGQISSEVPQNLSASRPQDRQFILSSKKLLLSDSGFYLCACSPTDSNQPQHFGDGTRLSIL.

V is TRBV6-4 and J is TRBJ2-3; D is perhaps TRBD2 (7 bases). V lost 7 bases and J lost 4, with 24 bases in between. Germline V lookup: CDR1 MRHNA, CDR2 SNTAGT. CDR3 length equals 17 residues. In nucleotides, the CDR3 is TGTGCCAGCAATCTCGGGGAGGGGGGTCTTTGCTCAGATACGCAGTATTTT. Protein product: CASNLGEGGLCSDTQYF.

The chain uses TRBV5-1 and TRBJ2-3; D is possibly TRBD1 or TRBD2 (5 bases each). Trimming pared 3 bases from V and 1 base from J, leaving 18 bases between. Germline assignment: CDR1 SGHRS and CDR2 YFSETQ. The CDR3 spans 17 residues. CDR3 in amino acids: CASSSYGAHRGTDTQYF. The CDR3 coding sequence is TGCGCCAGCAGCTCCTACGGGGCCCACCGGGGCACAGATACGCAGTATTTT.

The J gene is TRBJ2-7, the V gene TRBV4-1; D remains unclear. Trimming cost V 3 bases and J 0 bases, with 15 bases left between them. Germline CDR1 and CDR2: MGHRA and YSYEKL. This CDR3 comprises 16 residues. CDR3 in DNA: TGCGCCAGCAGCCAGAATCCGGGCTCCAGCTCCTACGAGCAGTACTTC. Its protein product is CASSQNPGSSSYEQYF.

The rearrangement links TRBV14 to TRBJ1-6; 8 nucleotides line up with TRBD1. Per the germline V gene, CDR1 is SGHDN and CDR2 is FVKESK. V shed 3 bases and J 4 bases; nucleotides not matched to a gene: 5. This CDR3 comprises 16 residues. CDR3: CASSHGQGFYNSPLHF. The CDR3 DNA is TGTGCCAGCAGCCATGGACAGGGTTTTTATAATTCACCCCTCCACTTT.

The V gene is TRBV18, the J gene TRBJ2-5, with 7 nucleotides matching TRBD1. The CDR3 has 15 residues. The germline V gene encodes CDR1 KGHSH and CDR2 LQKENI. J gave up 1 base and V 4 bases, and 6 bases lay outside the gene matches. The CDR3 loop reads CASSQSRDSQETQYF. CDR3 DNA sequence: TGTGCCAGCTCACAATCCCGGGACAGCCAAGAGACCCAGTACTTC.

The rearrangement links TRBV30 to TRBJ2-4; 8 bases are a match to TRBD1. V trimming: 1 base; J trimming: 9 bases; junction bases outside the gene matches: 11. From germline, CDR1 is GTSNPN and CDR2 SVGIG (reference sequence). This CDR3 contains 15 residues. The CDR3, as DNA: TGTGCCTGGAGTGGGACAGGGCCTTTTTCGGGCATTCAGTACTTC. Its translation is CAWSGTGPFSGIQYF.

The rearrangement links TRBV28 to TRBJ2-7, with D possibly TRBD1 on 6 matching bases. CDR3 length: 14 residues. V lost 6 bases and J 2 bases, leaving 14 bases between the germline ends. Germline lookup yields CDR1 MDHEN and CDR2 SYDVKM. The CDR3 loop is CASSRTDPPYEQYF. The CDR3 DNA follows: TGTGCCAGCAGCCGGACAGATCCTCCCTACGAGCAGTACTTC.

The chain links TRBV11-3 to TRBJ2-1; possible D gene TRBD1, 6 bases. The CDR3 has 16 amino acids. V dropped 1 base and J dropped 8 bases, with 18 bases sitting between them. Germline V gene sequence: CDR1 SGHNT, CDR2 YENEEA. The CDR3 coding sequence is TGTGCCAGCAGCTTAGGACCGGTGTCAGGGACACATGAGCAGTTCTTC. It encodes CASSLGPVSGTHEQFF.